The clone carrying this TCR beta chain was observed once. In terms of age and location, participants ranged from roughly 18 to 100 years and lived in roughly 22 US areas. Categorization into cohorts depended on clinical history that participants reported. This sample was taken from a study of blood T cell repertoires in COVID-19. The wider study: PBMCs, B-cell-depleted T cells, or T cells provided the cDNA or gDNA that made up the material.

The CDR3 extends over 15 amino acids. Germline-derived CDR1 and CDR2 are LNHDA and SQIVND (reference sequence). V dropped 5 bases and J dropped 4; count of bases not matched to a gene: 8. Clones were read by immunoSEQ multiplex PCR, and TCRdb kept only the in-frame ones, dropping some. Found here are over 200,000 clones, about 90% of them singletons; the top ten hold about 3.5%. This receptor was taken from a woman aged 25-40 years who had been exposed to COVID-19. Sample: PBMCs or T cells enriched from blood (not recorded which). V and J are TRBV19 and TRBJ2-7; TRBD2 matches at 10 bases. The CDR3 DNA is TGTGCCAGTAGTCGAACTAGCGGGAAAGGGTACGAGCAGTACTTC. This translates into CASSRTSGKGYEQYF.